This T cell receptor beta chain was observed in a study of blood T cells in healthy people across ages (dated by TCRdb to the mid-2010s). Regarding the research as a whole: In model experiments, template switching captured roughly one uniquely barcoded TCR beta cDNA molecule for every two T cells. To track age-related changes in TCR beta repertoire diversity, the study relied on deep sequencing normalized with unique cDNA molecular identifiers. The donors were divided into four age groups: young (average roughly 15 years), middle-aged (around 37), aged (about 56) and long-lived (around 87). Donors of different ages were randomly distributed across sequencing lanes to avoid experimental bias. Using the same blood draw, the study looked at two additional independent replicas of 1 million unique cDNA reads for two donors, one aged 18 to 30 and the other aged 80 or older.

Library creation used 5' RACE. The listed sequencing device is Illumina HiSeq 2500. A second PCR of roughly 7 to 11 cycles was run with a J-beta primer mix and a sample-barcoded 5' primer. A unique molecular identifier was introduced onto each TCR beta cDNA molecule by a template-switch 5' adaptor carrying 12 random nucleotides. Each sample yielded at least 3 million CDR3-containing paired-end reads. First-strand cDNA was synthesized from all RNA with the Mint cDNA synthesis kit, primed by a TRBC-specific oligonucleotide. After uracil-DNA glycosylase treatment, a first 18-cycle PCR used universal primers M1SS and BC2_uni_R on all cDNA. The original pipeline was this. For normalization, 1 million high-quality reads, each with a distinct molecular identifier, were randomly selected from each sample. Instead of being binned into consensus sequences, reads that shared molecular identifiers were thrown out. MiTCR, run with a Q25 quality threshold and the strictest error-elimination algorithm, handled CDR3 identification, clonotype clustering and error correction. A nonparametric unseen species model with Euler transformation was used to estimate lower-bound total TCR beta diversity. The public sequencing data were trimmed at Q25 with fastp and processed into clonotypes with MiXCR by TCRdb, which kept only in-frame beta chains. Under each unique CDR3 protein, matching rows form one entry showing the most common genes and DNA. These V and J calls derive from TCRdb rather than the authors' analysis. Within this sample are some 1.1 million distinct CDR3 sequences, with about two fifths of them counted one time only. Of the sample, about 12% is held by the ten largest clones.

This clonotype was observed at least ten times. There is no known antigen for this receptor. Per-base qualities were not stored, and no clone one base away is much larger. The donors were under 40 Caucasian individuals from Russia, aged 6 to 90 years, who were systemically healthy. Each donor gave approximately 9.3 milliliters of peripheral blood, collected into EDTA-treated Vacutainer tubes. Ficoll-Paque density-gradient centrifugation was used to isolate PBMCs, with at least 6.5 million per sample. Total RNA was extracted from PBMCs with Trizol reagent, with at least 6 micrograms obtained per sample. For every donor, flow cytometry on a PBMC aliquot measured the percentage of naive CD45RAhigh/CD27high T cells. What the authors observed across the whole study: The long-lived group showed more naive CD4+ T cells, fewer expanded clones and increased TCR diversity than the aged group, suggesting age selection. Observed TCR beta diversity per million T cells fell roughly linearly with age, and a significant reduction was already apparent by age roughly 40. There was a strong correlation between observed TCR beta diversity and the percentage of naive T cells measured by flow cytometry. Estimates of total diversity based on one million sequenced T cells were regarded as lower bounds and as underestimates. Donor CMV infection status was unknown, potentially confounding age-related changes in expanded clonotypes. Because profiling used bulk unsorted PBMCs, naive and antigen-experienced compartments could not be compared conclusively.

The CDR3 numbers 14 residues from cysteine through phenylalanine. CDR3 DNA is the only sequence kept; it has 42 bases, read in frame from the first base. Trimming takes 3 bases off V and 10 bases off J; junction bases not matched to a gene: 10. From the germline V gene, CDR1 is SGDLS and CDR2 is YYNGEE. The receptor chain draws on TRBV9 and TRBJ2-1; TRBD1 aligns with 7 central bases. The source of this sequence is a young man in good health. The sample comprised blood. The sequenced DNA: TGTGCCAGCAGCGCACAATTAACAGGGGAGGAGCAGTTCTTC. Its amino acids are CASSAQLTGEEQFF.